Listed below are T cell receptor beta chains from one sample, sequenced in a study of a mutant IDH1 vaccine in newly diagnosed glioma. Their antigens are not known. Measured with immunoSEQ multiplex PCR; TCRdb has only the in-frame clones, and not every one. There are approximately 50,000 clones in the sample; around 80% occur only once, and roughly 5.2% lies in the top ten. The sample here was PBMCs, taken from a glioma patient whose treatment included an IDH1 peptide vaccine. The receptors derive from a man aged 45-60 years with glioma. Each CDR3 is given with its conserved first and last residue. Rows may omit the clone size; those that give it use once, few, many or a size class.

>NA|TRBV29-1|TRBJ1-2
CSVAGDEYGYTF
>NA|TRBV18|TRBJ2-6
CASSPLRFTGANVLTF
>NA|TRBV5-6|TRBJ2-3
CASSLTGTGLNTQYF
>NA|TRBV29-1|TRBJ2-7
CSVVASFYEQYF
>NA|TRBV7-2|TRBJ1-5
CASSPQIEARAQHF
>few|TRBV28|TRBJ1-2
CASSRGTGPYGYTF
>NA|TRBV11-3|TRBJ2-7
CASSPGTGTYEQYF
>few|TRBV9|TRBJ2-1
CASSVGPYNEQFF
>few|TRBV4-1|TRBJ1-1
CASSQVITGGIYGEAFF
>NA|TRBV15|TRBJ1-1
CATSRSQGMNTEAFF
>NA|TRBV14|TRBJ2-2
CASSHLTGYAGELFF
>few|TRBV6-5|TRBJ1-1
CASRSTDRQAFF
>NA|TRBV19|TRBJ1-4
CASSSGQNGKLFF
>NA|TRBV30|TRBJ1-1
CAWKTGTANTEAFF
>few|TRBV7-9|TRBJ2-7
CASSLGGTWTYEQYF
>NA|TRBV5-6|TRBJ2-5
CASSLSGGETQYF
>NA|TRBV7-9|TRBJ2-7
CASSPPGQGGLGGVYEQYF
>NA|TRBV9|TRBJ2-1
CASSVISSYNEQFF
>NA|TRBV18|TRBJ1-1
CASSPIPDGEAFF
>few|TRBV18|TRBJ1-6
CASSRPGRERPSTLHF
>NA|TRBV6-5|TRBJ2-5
CASSRLAVSQETQYF
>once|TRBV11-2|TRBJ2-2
CASTLLTGSGTGELFF
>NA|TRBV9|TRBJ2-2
CASAQVAGGNGELFF
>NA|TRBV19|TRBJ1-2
CASNRDRAYGYTF